This T cell receptor beta chain was documented in a study of blood T cells in healthy people across ages. Primed by a sample-barcoded 5' primer and a J-beta primer mix, a second PCR proceeded for about 7 to 12 cycles. TCRdb fed the 5' RACE reads into MiXCR, producing one record per CDR3 protein. The top ten clones hold roughly two fifths of a sample with around 800,000 distinct CDR3 sequences, roughly 50% of them seen once. The CDR3 has 16 amino acids. The V gene's germline CDR1 is KGHDR and CDR2 SFDVKD. V lost 5 bases and J lost 2, with 15 bases in between. This clonotype was counted between two and nine times. Donors each provided 9.5 to 10 milliliters of peripheral blood.

The sample comprised blood. The genes are TRBV24-1 and TRBJ2-1, with D uncertain. The clonotype was recovered from a man older than 75 in good health. The CDR3 DNA follows: TGTGCCACCAGTGGGTCCCACAGCTCGACCTACAATGAGCAGTTCTTC. It encodes CATSGSHSSTYNEQFF.